This TCR beta chain appears in the sequencing data of a study of blood T cells in healthy people across ages. For the second PCR, which ran for 7 to 11 cycles, a sample-barcoded 5' primer and a J-beta primer mix were used. TCRdb reprocessed the 5' RACE reads via MiXCR and lists one record per CDR3 protein. Of some 560,000 distinct CDR3 sequences in the sample, around 27% are singletons; the top ten hold approximately 3.3%. Germline V gives CDR1 SGHDT, CDR2 YYEEEE. V lost 3 bases and J 7 bases, leaving 10 bases between the germline ends. The CDR3 extends over 13 amino acids. The same data also contributed to another study, on T cells of mothers and their children.

Sequencing input: blood. This chain connects TRBV5-6 to TRBJ1-4, with TRBD1 as a possible D gene (6 bases). The receptor was derived from a boy between 2 and 10 years old in good health. CDR3 sequence (DNA): TGTGCCAGCAGCTGGGGGCGCGGTGAAAAACTGTTTTTT. It specifies CASSWGRGEKLFF.